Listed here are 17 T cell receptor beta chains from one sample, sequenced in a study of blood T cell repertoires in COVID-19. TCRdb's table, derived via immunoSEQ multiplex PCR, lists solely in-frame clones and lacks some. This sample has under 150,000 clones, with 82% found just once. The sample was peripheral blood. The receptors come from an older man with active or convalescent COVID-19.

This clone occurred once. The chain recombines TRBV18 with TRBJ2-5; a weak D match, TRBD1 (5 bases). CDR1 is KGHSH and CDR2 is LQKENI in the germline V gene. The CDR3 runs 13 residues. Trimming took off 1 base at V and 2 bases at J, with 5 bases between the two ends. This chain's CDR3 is CASSPRQQETQYF. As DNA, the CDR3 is TGTGCCAGCTCACCACGACAGCAAGAGACCCAGTACTTC.

DNA for the CDR3: TGTGCCAGCAGCTTAGGCAGGGGGAAAAACACTGAAGCTTTCTTT. This codes for CASSLGRGKNTEAFF. The chain has TRBV7-9 and TRBJ1-1; TRBD1 matches 7 bases. CDR1 SEHNR and CDR2 FQNEAQ come from the germline V gene (reference sequence). This CDR3 comprises 15 residues. Trimming cost V 1 base and J 2 bases; bases outside gene matches: 4. Full variable domain (missing parts from reference TRBV7-9 and TRBJ1-1): DTGVSQNPRHKITKRGQNVTFRCDPISEHNRLYWYRQTLGQGPEFLTYFQNEAQLEKSRLLSDRFSAERPKGSFSTLEIQRTEQGDSAMYLCASSLGRGKNTEAFFGQGTRLTVV.

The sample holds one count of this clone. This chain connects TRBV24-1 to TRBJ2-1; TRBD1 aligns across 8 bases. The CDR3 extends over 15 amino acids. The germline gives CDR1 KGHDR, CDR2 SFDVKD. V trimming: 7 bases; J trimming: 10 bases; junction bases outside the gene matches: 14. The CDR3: CATSETKLGQGEQFF. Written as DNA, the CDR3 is TGTGCCACCAGCGAAACCAAACTTGGACAGGGAGAGCAGTTCTTC.

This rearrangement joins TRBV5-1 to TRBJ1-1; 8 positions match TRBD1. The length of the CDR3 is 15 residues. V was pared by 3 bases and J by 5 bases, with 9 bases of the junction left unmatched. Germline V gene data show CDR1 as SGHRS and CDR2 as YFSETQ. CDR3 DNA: TGCGCCAGCAGCTCCGGACAGGGAGGTTATACTGAAGCTTTCTTT. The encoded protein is CASSSGQGGYTEAFF. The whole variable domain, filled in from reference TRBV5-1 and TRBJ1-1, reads KAGVTQTPRYLIKTRGQQVTLSCSPISGHRSVSWYQQTPGQGLQFLFEYFSETQRNKGNFPGRFSGRQFSNSRSEMNVSTLELGDSALYLCASSSGQGGYTEAFFGQGTRLTVV.

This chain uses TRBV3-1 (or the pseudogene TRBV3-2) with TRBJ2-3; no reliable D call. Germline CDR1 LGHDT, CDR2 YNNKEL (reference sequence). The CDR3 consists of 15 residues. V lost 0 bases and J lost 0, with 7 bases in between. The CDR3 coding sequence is TGTGCCAGCAGCCAAGACCTGGCCAGCACAGATACGCAGTATTTT. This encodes CASSQDLASTDTQYF.

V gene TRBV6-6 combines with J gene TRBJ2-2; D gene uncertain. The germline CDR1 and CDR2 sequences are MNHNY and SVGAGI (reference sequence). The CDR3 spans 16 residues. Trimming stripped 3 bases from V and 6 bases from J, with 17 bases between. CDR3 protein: CASSYQADNRPGELFF. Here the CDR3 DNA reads TGTGCCAGCAGTTATCAGGCAGATAACCGCCCCGGGGAGCTGTTTTTT.

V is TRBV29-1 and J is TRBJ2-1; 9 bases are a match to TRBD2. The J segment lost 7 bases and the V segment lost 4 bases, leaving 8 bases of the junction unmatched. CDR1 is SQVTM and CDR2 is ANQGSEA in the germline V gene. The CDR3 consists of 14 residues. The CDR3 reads CSVVGREGVNEQFF. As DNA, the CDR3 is TGCAGCGTTGTAGGGCGGGAGGGCGTAAATGAGCAGTTCTTC.

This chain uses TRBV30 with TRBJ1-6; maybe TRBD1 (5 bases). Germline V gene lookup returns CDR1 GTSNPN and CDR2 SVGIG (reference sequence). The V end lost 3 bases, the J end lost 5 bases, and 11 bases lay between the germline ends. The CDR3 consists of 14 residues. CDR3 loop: CAWRGGPDNSPLHF. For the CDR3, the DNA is TGTGCCTGGAGGGGGGGACCCGATAATTCACCCCTCCACTTT.

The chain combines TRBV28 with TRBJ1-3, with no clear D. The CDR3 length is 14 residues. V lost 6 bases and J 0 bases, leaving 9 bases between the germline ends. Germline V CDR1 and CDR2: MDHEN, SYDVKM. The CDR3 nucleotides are TGTGCCAGCAGCCCGGTACTCTCTGGAAACACCATATATTTT. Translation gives CASSPVLSGNTIYF.

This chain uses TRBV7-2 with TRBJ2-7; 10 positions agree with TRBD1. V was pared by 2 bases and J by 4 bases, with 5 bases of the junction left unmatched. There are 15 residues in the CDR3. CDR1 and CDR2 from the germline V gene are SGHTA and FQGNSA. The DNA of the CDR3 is TGTGCCAGCAGCTTATTCGGGACAGGGGAATACGAGCAGTACTTC. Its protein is CASSLFGTGEYEQYF.

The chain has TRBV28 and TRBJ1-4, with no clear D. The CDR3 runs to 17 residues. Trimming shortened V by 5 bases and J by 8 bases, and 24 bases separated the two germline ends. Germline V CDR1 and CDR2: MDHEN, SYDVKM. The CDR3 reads CASSPSPTRAIWEKLFF. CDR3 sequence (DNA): TGTGCCAGCAGTCCGAGCCCGACGCGGGCGATTTGGGAAAAACTGTTTTTT.

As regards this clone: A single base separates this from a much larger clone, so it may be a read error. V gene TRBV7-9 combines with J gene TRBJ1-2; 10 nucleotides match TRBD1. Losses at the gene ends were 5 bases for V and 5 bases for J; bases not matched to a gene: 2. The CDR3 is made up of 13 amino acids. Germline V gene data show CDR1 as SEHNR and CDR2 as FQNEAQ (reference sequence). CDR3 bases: TGTGCCAGCAGCCGGACAGGGGGATATGGCTACACCTTC. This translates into CASSRTGGYGYTF.

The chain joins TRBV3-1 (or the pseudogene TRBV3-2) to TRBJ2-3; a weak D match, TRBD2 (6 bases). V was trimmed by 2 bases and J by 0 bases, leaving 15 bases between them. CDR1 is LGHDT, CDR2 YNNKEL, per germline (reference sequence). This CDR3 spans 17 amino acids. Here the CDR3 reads CASSQTPGLRSTDTQYF. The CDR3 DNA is TGTGCCAGCAGCCAAACCCCGGGACTCCGTAGCACAGATACGCAGTATTTT.

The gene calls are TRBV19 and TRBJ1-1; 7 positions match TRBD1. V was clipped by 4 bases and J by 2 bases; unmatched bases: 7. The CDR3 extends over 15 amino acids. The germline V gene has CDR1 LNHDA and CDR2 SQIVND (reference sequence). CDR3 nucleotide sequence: TGTGCCAGTAGTACCAGACAGGGTCGCAACACTGAAGCTTTCTTT. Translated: CASSTRQGRNTEAFF.

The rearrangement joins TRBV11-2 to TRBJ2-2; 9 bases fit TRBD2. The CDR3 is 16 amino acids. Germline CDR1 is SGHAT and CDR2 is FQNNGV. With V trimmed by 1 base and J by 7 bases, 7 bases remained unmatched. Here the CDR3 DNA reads TGTGCCAGCAGCTTAGTCGGCGGGGGGGCCTACGGGGAGCTGTTTTTT. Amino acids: CASSLVGGGAYGELFF.

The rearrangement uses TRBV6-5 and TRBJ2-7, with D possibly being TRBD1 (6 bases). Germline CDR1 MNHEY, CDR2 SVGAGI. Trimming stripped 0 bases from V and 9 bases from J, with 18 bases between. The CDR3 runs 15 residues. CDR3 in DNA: TGTGCCAGCAGTTACTCTCGGCAGGGGTCCCCAGGGCAGTACTTC. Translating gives CASSYSRQGSPGQYF.

The CDR3: CASSKEGGQGRNNEQFF. CDR3 sequence (DNA): TGTGCCAGCAGCAAAGAGGGAGGACAGGGGAGAAACAATGAGCAGTTCTTC. The chain links TRBV21-1 to TRBJ2-1; the DNA was not compared with TRBD1, the D call given in the table. TRBV21-1 is a recognized pseudogene. The CDR3 spans 17 residues.